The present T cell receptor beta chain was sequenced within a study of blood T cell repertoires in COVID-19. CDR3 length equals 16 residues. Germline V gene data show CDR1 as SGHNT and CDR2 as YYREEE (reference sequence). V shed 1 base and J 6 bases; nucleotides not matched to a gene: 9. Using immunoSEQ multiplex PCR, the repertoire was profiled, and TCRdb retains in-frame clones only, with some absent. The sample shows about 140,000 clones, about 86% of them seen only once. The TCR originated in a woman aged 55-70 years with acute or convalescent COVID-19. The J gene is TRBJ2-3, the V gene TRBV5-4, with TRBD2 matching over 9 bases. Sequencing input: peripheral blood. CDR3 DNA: TGTGCCAGCAGCTTGTCAAGCGGGGGGTCGTTGGATACGCAGTATTTT. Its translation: CASSLSSGGSLDTQYF.